This T cell receptor (beta chain) was captured in a study of blood T cells in healthy people across ages. Primers used in a second PCR of roughly 6 to 11 cycles were a sample-barcoded 5' primer and a J-beta primer mix. Via MiXCR, TCRdb re-called the 5' RACE reads, giving one row per CDR3 protein. The table has 1.5 million to 2 million distinct CDR3 sequences, about 50% seen once. The sample holds one count of this clonotype. The germline gives CDR1 SEHNR, CDR2 FQNEAQ (reference sequence). The CDR3 has 14 residues. With 1 base clipped from V and 7 bases from J, the junction kept 5 bases outside the gene matches.

This clonotype originated in a woman in her 40s in good health. The V gene is TRBV7-9, the J gene TRBJ2-7, with 9 bases matching TRBD1. Sequences were obtained from blood. CDR3 sequence: CASSLETGGSEQYF. The CDR3 nucleotides read TGTGCCAGCAGCTTAGAAACAGGGGGCTCTGAGCAGTACTTC.